The rows below give T cell receptor beta chains drawn from one sample of a study of blood T cell repertoires in COVID-19. Generated by immunoSEQ multiplex PCR, the TCRdb table keeps only in-frame clones and is missing some. The table records 150,000 to 200,000 clones, around four fifths of them present only once. Sequenced: peripheral blood. The source is a woman of 80 years or more with COVID-19, enrolled during active disease. The conserved cysteine and the conserved F or W are not part of the CDR3 here.

j_gene | v_gene | CDR3aa
TRBJ1-1 | TRBV7-9 | ASSLAWRATEAF
TRBJ2-3 | TRBV18 | ASSPSGTSGLSTDTQY
TRBJ2-3 | TRBV18 | ASSPGGADTQY
TRBJ2-1 | TRBV19 | ASTAGRVRDEQF
TRBJ1-4 | TRBV27 | ASSLRVGEKLF
TRBJ2-7 | TRBV6-5 | ASRLTNYEQY
TRBJ2-1 | TRBV5-1 | ASSVGLAGPNNEQF
TRBJ1-1 | TRBV2 | ASLVFAAGTEAF
TRBJ1-1 | TRBV19 | ASSSLPTGMNTEAF
TRBJ2-3 | TRBV11-2 | ASSLAGVDTQY
TRBJ2-4 | TRBV19 | ASRPGLGENIQY
TRBJ2-1 | TRBV9 | ASSMSPGLAGGSWYNEQF
TRBJ1-2 | TRBV5-8 | ASSLAFLQGKLNYGYT
TRBJ2-7 | TRBV6-5 | ASTRGQGYYEQY
TRBJ2-7 | TRBV13 | ASSLWGGGKVAYEQY
TRBJ2-3 | TRBV19 | ASSPGLTADTQY
TRBJ2-2 | TRBV4-2 | ASSQLQGAVGELF
TRBJ1-2 | TRBV28 | ASSFRGYGYT
TRBJ1-2 | TRBV24-1 | ATSDFPGYGYT
TRBJ1-2 | TRBV9 | ASSVVSEGTGYT
TRBJ1-1 | TRBV30 | AWREDPRGAEAF
TRBJ2-2 | TRBV5-3 | ARSRGAGPYPGELF
TRBJ2-2 | TRBV5-4 | ASSFGGAGWTGELF